Listed here are 28 T cell receptor beta chains from one sample, sequenced in a study of naive and memory T cell subsets. Both TRBC1 and TRBC2 were covered by a beta constant-region primer of two equimolar oligonucleotides. One entry per CDR3 protein results from TCRdb running MiXCR on the UMI-ligation and nested PCR reads. The sample yields some 150,000 distinct CDR3 sequences, about a sixth seen once. The material sequenced was naive CD4+ T cells from blood. The receptor source for this set is a human donor in good health.

This clonotype was counted only a few times. CDR3 sequence reads: CASSYELQGSGANVLTF. CDR3 bases: TGCGCCAGCAGCTACGAACTACAGGGCTCTGGGGCCAACGTCCTGACTTTC. The rearrangement joins TRBV5-1 to TRBJ2-6; weak D call: TRBD1 (6 bases). This CDR3 is built from 17 residues. Germline V CDR1 and CDR2: SGHRS, YFSETQ. Between the trimmed V and J ends, which lost 3 bases and 0 bases, there was a span of 13 bases. Together with reference TRBV5-1 and TRBJ2-6, the CDR3 gives the full variable domain: KAGVTQTPRYLIKTRGQQVTLSCSPISGHRSVSWYQQTPGQGLQFLFEYFSETQRNKGNFPGRFSGRQFSNSRSEMNVSTLELGDSALYLCASSYELQGSGANVLTFGAGSRLTVL.

This chain connects TRBV4-1 to TRBJ1-3, with TRBD1 as a possible D gene (6 bases). Per the germline V gene, CDR1 is MGHRA and CDR2 is YSYEKL. Between the trimmed V and J ends, which lost 1 base and 2 bases, there was a span of 15 bases. The CDR3 totals 17 residues. The CDR3 region has the DNA TGCGCCAGCAGCCAAGCGCCCAGGGGACAAGCTGGAAACACCATATATTTT. Protein: CASSQAPRGQAGNTIYF.

This clonotype showed up many times. The chain joins TRBV11-2 to TRBJ2-7; 10 bases align to TRBD2. CDR1 and CDR2 from the germline V gene are SGHAT and FQNNGV. The CDR3 spans 15 residues. The V and J ends lost 5 bases and 2 bases, in that order; junction bases with no gene match: 6. The CDR3 here is CASSVTSGTTYEQYF. DNA for the CDR3: TGTGCCAGCAGCGTAACTAGCGGGACTACCTACGAGCAGTACTTC.

The chain uses TRBV24-1 and TRBJ2-1; TRBD1 aligns across 7 bases. The length of the CDR3 is 15 residues. V shed 4 bases, J shed 6 bases, and the junction held 8 bases outside the gene matches. From germline, CDR1 is KGHDR and CDR2 SFDVKD. DNA for the CDR3: TGTGCCACCAGTGACCGGGGAAGGGGGCTCAATGAGCAGTTCTTC. This sequence encodes CATSDRGRGLNEQFF.

The chain carries TRBV20-1 and TRBJ2-6; 8 bases are a match to TRBD2. The CDR3 loop spans 19 amino acids. The germline V gene has CDR1 DFQATT and CDR2 SNEGSKA (reference sequence). V was pared by 0 bases and J by 0 bases, with 10 bases of the junction left unmatched. The CDR3 coding sequence is TGCAGTGCTAGAGATAGGTATCGCGGGAGGATCTCTGGGGCCAACGTCCTGACTTTC. Its protein product is CSARDRYRGRISGANVLTF.

This clonotype was detected only a few times. This chain connects TRBV20-1 to TRBJ2-1; TRBD1 agrees at 9 bases. Per germline, CDR1 DFQATT and CDR2 SNEGSKA (reference sequence). V dropped 0 bases and J dropped 3; count of bases not matched to a gene: 12. The CDR3 sequence is 18 residues long. The CDR3 nucleotides read TGCAGTGCTAGAGATAGTGGGACAGGGATCTCCCTCTACAATGAGCAGTTCTTC. It yields the protein CSARDSGTGISLYNEQFF.

The chain couples TRBV4-2 to TRBJ2-3; TRBD2 agrees at 11 bases. CDR1 and CDR2 (germline): LGHNA, YNFKEQ. The CDR3 length is 16 residues. V shed 3 bases and J 3 bases; nucleotides not matched to a gene: 5. Here the CDR3 reads CASSQATSGITDTQYF. CDR3 sequence (DNA): TGTGCCAGCAGCCAGGCGACTAGCGGGATAACAGATACGCAGTATTTT.

This clonotype was seen once. The chain employs TRBV3-1 and TRBJ1-1; D gene ambiguous. The CDR3 runs to 13 residues. Trimming stripped 0 bases from V and 11 bases from J, with 13 bases between. CDR1 and CDR2 (germline): LGHDT, YNNKEL (reference sequence). The DNA of the CDR3 is TGTGCCAGCAGCCAAGACGAGGACTCGGGCGCTTTCTTT. It is translated as CASSQDEDSGAFF.

The rearrangement joins TRBV4-3 to TRBJ2-1; TRBD2 matches at 11 bases. V lost 0 bases, J lost 4 bases, and 2 bases stayed unmatched. Germline CDR1 LGHNA, CDR2 YSLEER. The CDR3 is made up of 16 amino acids. CDR3 loop: CASSQEGLAAYNEQFF. Here the CDR3 DNA reads TGCGCCAGCAGCCAAGAGGGACTAGCGGCTTACAATGAGCAGTTCTTC.

This clonotype has a handful of counts. The rearrangement uses TRBV28 and TRBJ2-1; a weak D match, TRBD1 (7 bases). CDR3 length: 19 amino acids. V lost 5 bases and J lost 8, with 31 bases in between. Germline-derived CDR1 and CDR2 are MDHEN and SYDVKM. The CDR3 coding sequence is TGTGCCAGCAGTCAAACGGGGGTGCAGGGGGAGTTAGTTATCGATGAGCAGTTCTTC. As protein: CASSQTGVQGELVIDEQFF.

This clonotype has ten or more counts. CDR3 bases: TGTGCCTGGAAGAAAGACTCCTACTCCTACAATGAGCAGTTCTTC. Translated, it gives CAWKKDSYSYNEQFF. The J gene is TRBJ2-1, the V gene TRBV30; D gene uncertain. This CDR3 is 15 amino acids long. V was cut by 4 bases and J by 0 bases, with 13 bases left in between. Per germline, CDR1 GTSNPN and CDR2 SVGIG (reference sequence).

Ten or more counts support this clonotype. This sequence joins TRBV7-9 and TRBJ2-3; D remains unclear. This CDR3 is 15 amino acids long. Trimming cost V 1 base and J 2 bases, with 10 bases left between them. CDR1 and CDR2 from the germline V gene are SEHNR and FQNEAQ (reference sequence). CDR3: CASSLEAPYTDTQYF. The CDR3 DNA reads TGTGCCAGCAGCTTAGAGGCGCCCTACACAGATACGCAGTATTTT.

The rearrangement links TRBV12-5 to TRBJ2-3, with 12 bases aligning to TRBD1. Germline V gives CDR1 LGHNT, CDR2 FRNRAP. The CDR3 sequence is 15 residues long. With 6 bases clipped from V and 6 bases from J, the junction kept 7 bases outside the gene matches. The CDR3 sequence is CASGGGQGAKDTQYF. CDR3 bases: TGTGCTAGTGGGGGGGGACAGGGGGCAAAGGATACGCAGTATTTT.

The CDR3 bases are TGTGCCAGCAGCCCCCAAAAATGGGGGGTGCTGGAGACCCAGTACTTC. As protein: CASSPQKWGVLETQYF. The rearrangement uses TRBV7-9 and TRBJ2-5; D might be TRBD2 (6 bases). CDR3 size: 16 residues. The germline V gene has CDR1 SEHNR and CDR2 FQNEAQ (reference sequence). With 5 bases removed from V and 5 bases from J, the gap between germline ends came to 21 bases. Full variable domain (rest looked up from reference TRBV7-9 and TRBJ2-5): DTGVSQNPRHKITKRGQNVTFRCDPISEHNRLYWYRQTLGQGPEFLTYFQNEAQLEKSRLLSDRFSAERPKGSFSTLEIQRTEQGDSAMYLCASSPQKWGVLETQYFGPGTRLLVL.

In this sample, this clonotype turned up a few times. This CDR3 reads CASSLPGLADSGANVLTF. DNA of the CDR3: TGCGCCAGCAGTTTACCGGGACTAGCGGACTCTGGGGCCAACGTCCTGACTTTC. The chain links TRBV4-1 to TRBJ2-6; TRBD2 matches at 11 bases. CDR1 is MGHRA, CDR2 YSYEKL, per germline. CDR3 length: 18 amino acids. J lost 0 bases, V lost 6 bases, and 7 bases had no gene match.

Here the CDR3 reads CATSYGYTF. The CDR3 nucleotides read TGTGCCACTTCATATGGCTACACCTTC. V gene TRBV19 combines with J gene TRBJ1-2; D call uncertain. V gave up 10 bases and J gave up 5 bases, with 5 bases separating them. Per the germline V gene, CDR1 is LNHDA and CDR2 is SQIVND (reference sequence). The CDR3 covers 9 residues.

This clonotype has more than one count but fewer than ten. The chain employs TRBV5-1 and TRBJ2-1; D possibly corresponds to TRBD2 (6 bases). The CDR3 is made up of 17 amino acids. The germline gives CDR1 SGHRS, CDR2 YFSETQ. Trimming took 3 bases from V and 8 from J, leaving 24 bases between them. The CDR3 reads CASSSSRVAELGDEQFF. CDR3 nucleotides: TGCGCCAGCAGCTCCTCGAGGGTAGCGGAGTTAGGCGATGAGCAGTTCTTC. The full variable domain, with the rest looked up from reference TRBV5-1 and TRBJ2-1, is KAGVTQTPRYLIKTRGQQVTLSCSPISGHRSVSWYQQTPGQGLQFLFEYFSETQRNKGNFPGRFSGRQFSNSRSEMNVSTLELGDSALYLCASSSSRVAELGDEQFFGPGTRLTVL.

V and J are TRBV6-2 or TRBV6-3 and TRBJ2-2; TRBD2 agrees at 7 bases. V lost 9 bases to trimming and J lost 6 bases; unmatched junction nucleotides: 13. Germline-derived CDR1 and CDR2 are MNHEY and SVGEGT. This CDR3 is built from 15 residues. The chain's CDR3 is CASAPGTGRPGELFF. CDR3 nucleotides: TGTGCCAGTGCTCCCGGGACCGGGAGGCCCGGGGAGCTGTTTTTT.

The chain employs TRBV20-1 and TRBJ1-5, with D unresolved. The CDR3 contains 16 residues. Germline CDR1 is DFQATT and CDR2 is SNEGSKA (reference sequence). The germline V and J ends were trimmed by 1 base and 0 bases, with 13 bases remaining between them. CDR3 amino acids: CSARVSQTFSNQPQHF. CDR3 in DNA: TGCAGTGCTAGAGTCTCGCAGACTTTTAGCAATCAGCCCCAGCATTTT.

This clonotype appeared a few times. The J gene is TRBJ1-1, the V gene TRBV6-5; D is perhaps TRBD1 (6 bases). Trimming cost V 4 bases and J 1 base, with 13 bases left between them. The CDR3 has 15 residues. In germline, CDR1 is MNHEY, CDR2 SVGAGI. This CDR3 reads CASSSLTGRNTEAFF. The CDR3 coding sequence is TGTGCCAGCAGTTCGCTGACAGGCAGGAACACTGAAGCTTTCTTT.

V and J are TRBV3-1 and TRBJ1-5; D remains ambiguous. The germline V and J ends were trimmed by 1 base and 2 bases, with 12 bases remaining between them. Germline-derived CDR1 and CDR2 are LGHDT and YNNKEL (reference sequence). This CDR3 region has 16 residues. The CDR3, as DNA: TGTGCCAGCAGCCAAGGGGCCGCTGCTCGCAATCAGCCCCAGCATTTT. It codes for CASSQGAAARNQPQHF. The complete variable domain, with remaining parts taken from reference TRBV3-1 and TRBJ1-5, reads DTAVSQTPKYLVTQMGNDKSIKCEQNLGHDTMYWYKQDSKKFLKIMFSYNNKELIINETVPNRFSPKSPDKAHLNLHINSLELGDSAVYFCASSQGAAARNQPQHFGDGTRLSIL.

This clonotype has just a few counts. The rearrangement uses TRBV18 and TRBJ2-3, with D unclear. The CDR3 is made up of 15 amino acids. The V and J ends lost 3 bases and 0 bases respectively, with 10 bases between them. In germline, CDR1 is KGHSH, CDR2 LQKENI. CDR3 protein: CASSPTEGSTDTQYF. CDR3 coding DNA: TGTGCCAGCTCACCGACGGAAGGTAGCACAGATACGCAGTATTTT.

This clonotype was found a few times. J is TRBJ2-3 and V is TRBV29-1, with unresolved D. Trimming shortened V by 3 bases and J by 2 bases, and 6 bases separated the two germline ends. The CDR3 spans 12 residues. Germline CDR1 is SQVTM and CDR2 is ANQGSEA. CDR3: CSVEVATDTQYF. As DNA, the CDR3 is TGCAGCGTTGAGGTCGCCACAGATACGCAGTATTTT.

This clonotype appeared many times. The chain links TRBV6-2 or TRBV6-3 to TRBJ2-7, with 9 bases lining up with TRBD1. V dropped 8 bases and J dropped 2; count of bases not matched to a gene: 1. The CDR3 contains 12 residues. Germline loops: CDR1 MNHEY, CDR2 SVGEGT. The CDR3: CASRDRAYEQYF. CDR3 DNA sequence: TGTGCCAGCCGGGACAGGGCCTACGAGCAGTACTTC.

This clonotype was seen a few times. This sequence joins TRBV5-1 and TRBJ2-1; unclear D gene. The CDR3 length is 16 residues. CDR1 is SGHRS and CDR2 is YFSETQ in the germline V gene. The ends were cut back, 1 base at V and 0 bases at J, with 11 bases in the middle. This CDR3 reads CASSLRGSSSYNEQFF. DNA of the CDR3: TGCGCCAGCAGCTTGCGAGGTTCCAGCTCCTACAATGAGCAGTTCTTC.

A few counts support this clonotype. This sequence joins TRBV14 and TRBJ2-7; either TRBD1 or TRBD2 may fit D (5 bases each). CDR1 and CDR2 from the germline V gene are SGHDN and FVKESK. V shed 1 base and J shed 4 bases, with 14 bases lying between them. This CDR3 contains 15 residues. CDR3 DNA sequence: TGTGCCAGCAGCCAAGGGGACGGCCGAATTTACGAGCAGTACTTC. Translation gives CASSQGDGRIYEQYF.

This clonotype was counted at least ten times. V and J are TRBV6-2 or TRBV6-3 and TRBJ2-1, with TRBD2 matching 7 bases. The CDR3 totals 14 residues. Germline V gene lookup returns CDR1 MNHEY and CDR2 SVGEGT. The ends lost 6 bases at V and 8 bases at J; junction bases unmatched: 10. The CDR3 DNA sequence: TGTGCCAGCAGACAACCGGGACTAAGGGATGAGCAGTTCTTC. Translating gives CASRQPGLRDEQFF.

This clonotype occurred a few times. The rearrangement links TRBV5-4 to TRBJ2-4; TRBD2 aligns across 7 bases. CDR1 is SGHNT and CDR2 is YYREEE in the germline V gene (reference sequence). V was pared by 6 bases and J by 5 bases, with 8 bases of the junction left unmatched. The CDR3 contains 14 residues. As DNA, the CDR3 is TGTGCCAGCACGGCGCGGGAGCAAGAAAACATTCAGTACTTC. This translates into CASTAREQENIQYF.